This T cell receptor (beta chain) is drawn from a study of cytomegalovirus exposure and HLA in healthy donors. The PCR employed 60 Vbeta primers together with 13 Jbeta primers. Here immunoSEQ multiplex PCR was the method, and the copy in TCRdb shows in-frame clones only, minus some. The profile covers some 200,000 clones, with 70% appearing a single time and about 3% taken by the ten largest. The sample holds a few counts of this clone. Its antigen is undetermined. Whole-study findings and limits: Later analysis revealed greater clonal expansion in HLA-associated TCR beta chains than in equally common others.

Trimming left V 2 bases short and J 4 bases short, with 6 bases between. This CDR3 spans 13 amino acids. Germline V gives CDR1 MNHEY, CDR2 SVGAGI. V usage is TRBV6-5 and J usage is TRBJ1-5; D unclear. Sequencing was performed on PBMCs. The receptor was derived from a middle-aged man in good health and CMV-seropositive. The CDR3 bases are TGTGCCAGCAGTTACGAGGAGAATCAGCCCCAGCATTTT. As protein: CASSYEENQPQHF.